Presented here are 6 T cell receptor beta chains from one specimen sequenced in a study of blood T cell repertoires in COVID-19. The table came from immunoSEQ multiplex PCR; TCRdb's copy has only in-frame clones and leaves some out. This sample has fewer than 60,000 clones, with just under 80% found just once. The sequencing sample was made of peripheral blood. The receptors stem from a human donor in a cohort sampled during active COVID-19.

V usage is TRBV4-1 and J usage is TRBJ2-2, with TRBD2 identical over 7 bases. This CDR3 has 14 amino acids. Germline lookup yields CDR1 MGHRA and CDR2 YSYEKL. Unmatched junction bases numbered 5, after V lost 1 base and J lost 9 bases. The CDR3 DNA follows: TGCGCCAGCAGCCAAGGGGGAGGGACCAGGGAGCTGTTTTTT. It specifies CASSQGGGTRELFF.

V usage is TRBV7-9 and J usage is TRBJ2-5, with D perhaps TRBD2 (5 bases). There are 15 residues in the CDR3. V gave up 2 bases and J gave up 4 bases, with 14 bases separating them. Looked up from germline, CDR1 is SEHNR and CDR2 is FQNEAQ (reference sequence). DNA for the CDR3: TGTGCCAGCAGCTTATTAACCGGGATGGGAGAGACCCAGTACTTC. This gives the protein CASSLLTGMGETQYF.

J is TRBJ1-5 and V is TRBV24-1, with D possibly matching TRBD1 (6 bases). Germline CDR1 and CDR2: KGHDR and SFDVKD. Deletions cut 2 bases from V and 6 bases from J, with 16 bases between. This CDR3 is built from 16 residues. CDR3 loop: CATSDSTGSPAQPQHF. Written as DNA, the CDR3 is TGTGCCACCAGTGATTCTACAGGGTCTCCCGCTCAGCCCCAGCATTTT.

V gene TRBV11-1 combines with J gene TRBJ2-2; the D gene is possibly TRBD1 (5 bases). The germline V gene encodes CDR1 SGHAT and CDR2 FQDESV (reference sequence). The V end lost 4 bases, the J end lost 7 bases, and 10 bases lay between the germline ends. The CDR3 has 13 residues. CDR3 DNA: TGTGCCAGCAGCTCCTCAAGGGGCGGGGAGCTGTTTTTT. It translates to CASSSSRGGELFF.

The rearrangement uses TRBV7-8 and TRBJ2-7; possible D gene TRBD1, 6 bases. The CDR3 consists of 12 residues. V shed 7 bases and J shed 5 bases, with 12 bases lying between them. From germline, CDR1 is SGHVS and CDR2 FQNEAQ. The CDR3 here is CASTSGVNEQYF. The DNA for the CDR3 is TGTGCCAGCACCTCAGGGGTCAACGAGCAGTACTTC. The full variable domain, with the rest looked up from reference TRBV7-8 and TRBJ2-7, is GAGVSQSPRYKVAKRGQDVALRCDPISGHVSLFWYQQALGQGPEFLTYFQNEAQLDKSGLPSDRFFAERPEGSVSTLKIQRTQQEDSAVYLCASTSGVNEQYFGPGTRLTVT.

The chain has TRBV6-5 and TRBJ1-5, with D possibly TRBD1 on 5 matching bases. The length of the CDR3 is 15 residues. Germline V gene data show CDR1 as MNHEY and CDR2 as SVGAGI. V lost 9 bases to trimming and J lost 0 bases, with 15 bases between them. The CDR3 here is CASQGRRFSNQPQHF. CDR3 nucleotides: TGTGCCAGTCAGGGCCGACGGTTTAGCAATCAGCCCCAGCATTTT.